These T cell receptor beta chains were read from a single sample in a study of memory CD4+ T cells and cytomegalovirus serostatus. TCRdb keeps only in-frame clones here, not all; method: immunoSEQ multiplex PCR. The sample has some 52,000 clones; approximately 82% are singletons. Sequencing input: memory CD4+ T cells from blood. The receptors stem from an adult in good health and CMV-seropositive. Both conserved end residues are part of each CDR3. Fields, in order: clone size, V gene, D gene, J gene, CDR3 DNA, CDR3 protein. A D gene is named only where the DNA matches it firmly. Clone size is given for some rows only: seen once, a few or many times, or a class if the clone is expanded.

.	TRBV27	.	TRBJ1-1	TGTGCCAGCAGTTTCGCTCGGGACAATAGTGAAGCTTTCTTT	CASSFARDNSEAFF
.	TRBV7-6	.	TRBJ2-1	TGTGCCAGCAGCTTAGACAGGGCTCCTCTCAATGAGCAGTTCTTC	CASSLDRAPLNEQFF
.	TRBV5-5	.	TRBJ1-1	TGTGCCAGCAGCTTTCGTTTGGGACCCATGAACACTGAAGCTTTCTTT	CASSFRLGPMNTEAFF
.	TRBV6-4	TRBD1	TRBJ2-1	TGTGCCAGCAGTCCGGACAGGGTCTACAATGAGCAGTTCTTC	CASSPDRVYNEQFF
.	TRBV5-6	.	TRBJ1-2	TGTGCCAGCAGCTTGCAGGGCCTTAACTATGGCTACACCTTC	CASSLQGLNYGYTF
few	TRBV28	.	TRBJ1-6	TGTGCCAGTTTGTCCCATGGCAAGTATAATTCACCCCTCCACTTT	CASLSHGKYNSPLHF
.	TRBV28	.	TRBJ2-1	TGTGCCAGCAGCCCCGACTGGAACAATGAGCAGTTCTTC	CASSPDWNNEQFF
.	TRBV19	.	TRBJ1-5	TGTGCCAGTAGGGTAGGCAATCAGCCCCAGCATTTT	CASRVGNQPQHF
.	TRBV6-1	.	TRBJ1-2	TGTGCCAGCAGTGTTACACCGCCCCCTGCATCGGTTTATGGCTACACCTTC	CASSVTPPPASVYGYTF
.	TRBV2	TRBD2	TRBJ2-1	TGTGCCAGCAGGGGACTAGCGGGGGGAAACAATGAGCAGTTCTTC	CASRGLAGGNNEQFF
.	TRBV28	TRBD2	TRBJ2-2	TGTGCCAGCAGTTTGGGGTCGGGAGGGCCTGGAACCGGGGAGCTGTTTTTT	CASSLGSGGPGTGELFF
.	TRBV5-1	TRBD2	TRBJ2-2	TGTGCCAGCAGCTTGGTTGCGGGAGCGTATACCGGGGAGCTGTTTTTT	CASSLVAGAYTGELFF
.	TRBV6-6	.	TRBJ2-7	TGTGCCAGCTGCCTATGGGGGGAGAGCTCCTACGAGCAGTACTTC	CASCLWGESSYEQYF
.	TRBV13	TRBD2	TRBJ2-7	TGTGCCAGCAGCCATGCGGGGACTAAGAGCTCCTACGAGCAGTACTTC	CASSHAGTKSSYEQYF
.	TRBV7-2	TRBD1	TRBJ1-5	TGTGCCAGCAGGGTAACAGGGGAAGGGCAGCCCCAGCATTTT	CASRVTGEGQPQHF
.	TRBV19	.	TRBJ1-5	TGTGCCAGTAGTATGGCCCGGGGGCAAGGGCCCCAGCATTTT	CASSMARGQGPQHF
.	TRBV27	.	TRBJ1-6	TGTGCCAGCAGTTTATCCGGGAAGTGGATCCATAATTCACCCCTCCACTTT	CASSLSGKWIHNSPLHF
.	TRBV7-2	.	TRBJ2-7	TGTGCCAGCAGCTTCGGCCGTGCGCGATGGGTGGGGGAGCAGTACTTC	CASSFGRARWVGEQYF
.	TRBV7-2	.	TRBJ1-2	TGTGCCAGCAGCTTGGGACGGATTAACTATGGCTACACCTTC	CASSLGRINYGYTF
.	TRBV7-2	TRBD1	TRBJ1-2	TGTGCCAGCAGCTTAACGGGGGACAGGTCAAGCTATGGCTACACCTTC	CASSLTGDRSSYGYTF
.	TRBV6-6	.	TRBJ2-4	TGTGCCAGCGGGTTACTAGCCAAAAACATTCAGTACTTC	CASGLLAKNIQYF
.	TRBV7-8	.	TRBJ1-1	TGTGCCAGCAGCTTAGAGGCGTACACTGAAGCTTTCTTT	CASSLEAYTEAFF
.	TRBV11-1	TRBD2	TRBJ2-3	TGTGCCAGCAGCCTTCGGGGGGAGTGGATTACAGATACGCAGTATTTT	CASSLRGEWITDTQYF
.	TRBV23-1	.	TRBJ2-3	TGCGCCAGCTTTTCGGACAGCAGCACAGATACGCAGTATTTT	CASFSDSSTDTQYF
.	TRBV7-9	TRBD1	TRBJ1-1	TGTGCCAGCAGCTCCGGGACAGGGAACACTGAAGCTTTCTTT	CASSSGTGNTEAFF
.	TRBV19	TRBD2	TRBJ2-3	TGTGCCAGTAGTACAGGACTAGTAAGCACAGATACGCAGTATTTT	CASSTGLVSTDTQYF
.	TRBV28	.	TRBJ1-2	TGTGCCAGCACTCGACCACGAGTGGGCTACACCTTC	CASTRPRVGYTF
few	TRBV28	TRBD2	TRBJ2-5	TGTGCCAGCAGTCCGCAACTAGCGGGAGTTGTAGAGACCCAGTACTTC	CASSPQLAGVVETQYF
.	TRBV4-2	.	TRBJ2-6	TGTGCCAGCAGCCAGGGGGGCTCTGGGGCCAACGTCCTGACTTTC	CASSQGGSGANVLTF
.	TRBV7-3	.	TRBJ2-1	TGTGCCAGCAGCCAGGAGTCGAACTTCTACAATGAGCAGTTCTTC	CASSQESNFYNEQFF
.	TRBV28	.	TRBJ2-7	TGTGCCAGCGGAGGGGAATCCGAGCAGTACTTC	CASGGESEQYF
.	TRBV11-2	TRBD2	TRBJ2-5	TGTGCCAGCAGCGTTCTAGCGGGAGCCGGTGAGACCCAGTACTTC	CASSVLAGAGETQYF
few	TRBV2	.	TRBJ2-1	TGTGCCAGTGACAGGGGAGGGAATGAGCAGTTCTTC	CASDRGGNEQFF
.	TRBV2	TRBD1	TRBJ1-6	TGTGCCAGCAGTGAAGTGGGGACAGAGGATTCACCCCTCCACTTT	CASSEVGTEDSPLHF
few	TRBV6-1	.	TRBJ2-7	TGTGCCAGCAAATCCGGAACCTCCTACGAGCAGTACTTC	CASKSGTSYEQYF
.	TRBV14	.	TRBJ1-2	TGTGCCAGCAGCCAAGCAGGAGAGGGAAACACCTTC	CASSQAGEGNTF